This T cell receptor (beta chain) was sequenced in a study of technical replicates of blood from a few donors. This clone was picked up one time. Profiling relied on immunoSEQ multiplex PCR, and the TCRdb table lists in-frame clones only, not all of them. The sample records around 56,000 clones, nearly 95% being singletons. Germline V gene data show CDR1 as MGHRA and CDR2 as YSYEKL. V shed 2 bases and J shed 4 bases, with 14 bases lying between them. This CDR3 region has 15 residues. The TCR comes from a human donor in good health. Some clones in this sample may be carry-over from other donors' samples. The material sequenced was PBMCs. The rearrangement uses TRBV4-1 and TRBJ1-2; D is possibly TRBD1 (6 bases). The chain's CDR3 is CASSQRSGAGYGYTF. The DNA for the CDR3 is TGCGCCAGCAGCCAAAGGTCAGGGGCTGGCTATGGCTACACCTTC.